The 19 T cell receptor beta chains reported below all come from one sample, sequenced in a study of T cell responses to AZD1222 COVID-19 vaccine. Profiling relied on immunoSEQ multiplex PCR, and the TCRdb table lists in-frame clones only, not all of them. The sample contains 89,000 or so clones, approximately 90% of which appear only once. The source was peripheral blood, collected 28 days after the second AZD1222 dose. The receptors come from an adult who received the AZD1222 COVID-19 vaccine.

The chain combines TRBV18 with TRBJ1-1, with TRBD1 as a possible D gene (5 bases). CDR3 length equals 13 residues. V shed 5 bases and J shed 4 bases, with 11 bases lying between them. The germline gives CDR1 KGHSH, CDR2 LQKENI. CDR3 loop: CASSGRDLTEAFF. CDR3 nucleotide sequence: TGTGCCAGCTCAGGCCGGGACCTCACTGAAGCTTTCTTT.

The CDR3 spells CASSLSGANYGYTF. DNA of the CDR3: TGTGCCAGCAGCTTATCTGGAGCTAACTATGGCTACACCTTC. V gene TRBV11-2 combines with J gene TRBJ1-2; D not resolved. The germline CDR1 and CDR2 sequences are SGHAT and FQNNGV. V lost 2 bases, J lost 0 bases, and 7 bases lay in between. The CDR3 spans 14 residues.

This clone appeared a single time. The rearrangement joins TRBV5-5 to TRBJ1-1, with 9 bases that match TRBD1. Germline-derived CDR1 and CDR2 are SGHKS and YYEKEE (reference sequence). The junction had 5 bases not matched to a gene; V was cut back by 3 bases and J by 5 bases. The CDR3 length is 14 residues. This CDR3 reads CASSWGTGQTEAFF. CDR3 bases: TGTGCCAGCAGCTGGGGGACAGGGCAAACTGAAGCTTTCTTT.

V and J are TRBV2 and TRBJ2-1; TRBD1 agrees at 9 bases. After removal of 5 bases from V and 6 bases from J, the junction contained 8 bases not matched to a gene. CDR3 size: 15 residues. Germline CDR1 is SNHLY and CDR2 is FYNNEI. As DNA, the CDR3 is TGTGCCAGCAGTATACCGAGGACAGGGGTCAATGAGCAGTTCTTC. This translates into CASSIPRTGVNEQFF.

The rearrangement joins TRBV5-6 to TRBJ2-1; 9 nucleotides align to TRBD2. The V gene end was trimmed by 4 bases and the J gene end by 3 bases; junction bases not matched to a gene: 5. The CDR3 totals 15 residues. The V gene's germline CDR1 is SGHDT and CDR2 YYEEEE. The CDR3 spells CASSRLRGGYNEQFF. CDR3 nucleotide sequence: TGTGCCAGCAGCCGTCTGCGGGGGGGCTACAATGAGCAGTTCTTC.

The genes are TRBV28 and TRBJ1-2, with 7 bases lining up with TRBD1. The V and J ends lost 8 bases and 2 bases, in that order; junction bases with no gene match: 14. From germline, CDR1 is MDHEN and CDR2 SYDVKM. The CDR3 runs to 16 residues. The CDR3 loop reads CASGTLRDSLNYGYTF. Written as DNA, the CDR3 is TGTGCCAGCGGCACCCTACGGGACAGCCTCAACTATGGCTACACCTTC.

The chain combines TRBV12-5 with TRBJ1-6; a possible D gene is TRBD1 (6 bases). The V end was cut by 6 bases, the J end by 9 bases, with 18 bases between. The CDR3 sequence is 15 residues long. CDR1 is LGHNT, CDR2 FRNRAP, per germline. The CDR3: CASGSGLMGASPLHF. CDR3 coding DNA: TGTGCTAGTGGCAGCGGACTTATGGGGGCTTCACCCCTCCACTTT. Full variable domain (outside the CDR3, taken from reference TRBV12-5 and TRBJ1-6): DARVTQTPRHKVTEMGQEVTMRCQPILGHNTVFWYRQTMMQGLELLAYFRNRAPLDDSGMPKDRFSAEMPDATLATLKIQPSEPRDSAVYFCASGSGLMGASPLHFGNGTRLTVT.

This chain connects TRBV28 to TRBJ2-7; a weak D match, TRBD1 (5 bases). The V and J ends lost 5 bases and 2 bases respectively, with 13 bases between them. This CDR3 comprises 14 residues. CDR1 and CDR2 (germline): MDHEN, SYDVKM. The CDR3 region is CASSPTVGAYEQYF. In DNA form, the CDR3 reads TGTGCCAGCAGTCCGACAGTTGGGGCCTACGAGCAGTACTTC.

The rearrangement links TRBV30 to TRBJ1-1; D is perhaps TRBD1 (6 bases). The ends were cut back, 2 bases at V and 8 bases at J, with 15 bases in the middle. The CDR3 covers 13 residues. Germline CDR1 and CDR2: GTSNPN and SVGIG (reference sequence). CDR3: CAWSSYGQIEAFF. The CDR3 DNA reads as TGTGCCTGGAGTTCTTATGGACAGATAGAAGCTTTCTTT.

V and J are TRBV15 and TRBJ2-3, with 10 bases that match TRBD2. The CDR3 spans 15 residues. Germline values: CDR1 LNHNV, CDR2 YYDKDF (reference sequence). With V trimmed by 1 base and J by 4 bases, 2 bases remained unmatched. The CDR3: CATSRGGLASDTQYF. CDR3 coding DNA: TGTGCCACCAGCAGAGGGGGACTAGCGTCAGATACGCAGTATTTT. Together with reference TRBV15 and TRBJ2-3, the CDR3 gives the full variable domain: DAMVIQNPRYQVTQFGKPVTLSCSQTLNHNVMYWYQQKSSQAPKLLFHYYDKDFNNEADTPDNFQSRRPNTSFCFLDIRSPGLGDTAMYLCATSRGGLASDTQYFGPGTRLTVL.

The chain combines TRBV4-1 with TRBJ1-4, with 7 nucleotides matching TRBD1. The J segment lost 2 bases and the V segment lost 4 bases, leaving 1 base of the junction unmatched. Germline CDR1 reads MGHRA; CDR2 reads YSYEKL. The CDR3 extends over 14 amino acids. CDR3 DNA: TGCGCCAGCAGCCCAGGGGGTACTAATGAAAAACTGTTTTTT. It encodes CASSPGGTNEKLFF.

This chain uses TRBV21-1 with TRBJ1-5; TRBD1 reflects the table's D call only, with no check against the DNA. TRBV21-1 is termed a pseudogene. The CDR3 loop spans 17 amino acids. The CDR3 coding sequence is TGTGCCAGCAGCCACGGACAGGGGCGGTGCCCCGGTCAGCCCCAGCATTTT. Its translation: CASSHGQGRCPGQPQHF.

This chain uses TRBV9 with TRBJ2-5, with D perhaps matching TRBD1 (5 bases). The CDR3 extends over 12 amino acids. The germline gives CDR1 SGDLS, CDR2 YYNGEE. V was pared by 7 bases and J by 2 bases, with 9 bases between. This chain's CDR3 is CASRTQQETQYF. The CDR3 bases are TGTGCCAGCCGGACACAACAAGAGACCCAGTACTTC. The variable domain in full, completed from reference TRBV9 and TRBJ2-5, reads DSGVTQTPKHLITATGQRVTLRCSPRSGDLSVYWYQQSLDQGLQFLIQYYNGEERAKGNILERFSAQQFPDLHSELNLSSLELGDSALYFCASRTQQETQYFGPGTRLLVL.

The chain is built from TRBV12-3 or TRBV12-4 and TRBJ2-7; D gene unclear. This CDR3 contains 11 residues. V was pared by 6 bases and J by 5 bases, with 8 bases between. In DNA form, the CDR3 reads TGTGCCAGCAGCCACTACGACGAGCAGTACTTC. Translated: CASSHYDEQYF.

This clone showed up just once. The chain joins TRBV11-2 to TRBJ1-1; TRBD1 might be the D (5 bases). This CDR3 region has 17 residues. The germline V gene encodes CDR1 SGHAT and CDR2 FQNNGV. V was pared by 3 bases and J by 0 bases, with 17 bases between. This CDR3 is CASSFFGAEDVNTEAFF. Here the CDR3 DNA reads TGTGCCAGCAGCTTTTTTGGGGCAGAGGACGTGAACACTGAAGCTTTCTTT.

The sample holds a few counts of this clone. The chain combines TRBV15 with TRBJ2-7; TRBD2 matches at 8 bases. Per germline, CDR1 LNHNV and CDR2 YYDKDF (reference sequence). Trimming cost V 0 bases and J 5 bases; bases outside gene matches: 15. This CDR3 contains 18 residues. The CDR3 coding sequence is TGTGCCACCAGCAGAGATGGTAGCGGGACCCCCGGGAGCCACGAGCAGTACTTC. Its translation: CATSRDGSGTPGSHEQYF. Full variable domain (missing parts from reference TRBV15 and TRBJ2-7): DAMVIQNPRYQVTQFGKPVTLSCSQTLNHNVMYWYQQKSSQAPKLLFHYYDKDFNNEADTPDNFQSRRPNTSFCFLDIRSPGLGDTAMYLCATSRDGSGTPGSHEQYFGPGTRLTVT.

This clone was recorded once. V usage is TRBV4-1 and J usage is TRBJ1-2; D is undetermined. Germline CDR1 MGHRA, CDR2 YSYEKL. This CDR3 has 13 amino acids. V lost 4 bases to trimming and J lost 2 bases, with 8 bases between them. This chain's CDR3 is CASSRSLNYGYTF. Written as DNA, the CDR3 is TGCGCCAGCAGCCGAAGTCTAAACTATGGCTACACCTTC.

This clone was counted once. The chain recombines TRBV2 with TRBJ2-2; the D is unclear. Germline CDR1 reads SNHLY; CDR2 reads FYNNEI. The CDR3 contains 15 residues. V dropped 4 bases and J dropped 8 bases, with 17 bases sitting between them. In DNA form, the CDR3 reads TGTGCCAGCAGTGCCCTTGTGGGTACGAGTGGGGAGCTGTTTTTT. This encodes CASSALVGTSGELFF.

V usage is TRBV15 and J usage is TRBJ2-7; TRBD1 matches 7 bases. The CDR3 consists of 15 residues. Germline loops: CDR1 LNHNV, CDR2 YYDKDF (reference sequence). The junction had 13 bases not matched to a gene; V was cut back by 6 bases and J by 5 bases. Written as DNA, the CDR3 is TGTGCCACCAGTCCTACCCCCGACAGGGTCGACGAGCAGTACTTC. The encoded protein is CATSPTPDRVDEQYF. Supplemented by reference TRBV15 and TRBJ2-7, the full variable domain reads DAMVIQNPRYQVTQFGKPVTLSCSQTLNHNVMYWYQQKSSQAPKLLFHYYDKDFNNEADTPDNFQSRRPNTSFCFLDIRSPGLGDTAMYLCATSPTPDRVDEQYFGPGTRLTVT.